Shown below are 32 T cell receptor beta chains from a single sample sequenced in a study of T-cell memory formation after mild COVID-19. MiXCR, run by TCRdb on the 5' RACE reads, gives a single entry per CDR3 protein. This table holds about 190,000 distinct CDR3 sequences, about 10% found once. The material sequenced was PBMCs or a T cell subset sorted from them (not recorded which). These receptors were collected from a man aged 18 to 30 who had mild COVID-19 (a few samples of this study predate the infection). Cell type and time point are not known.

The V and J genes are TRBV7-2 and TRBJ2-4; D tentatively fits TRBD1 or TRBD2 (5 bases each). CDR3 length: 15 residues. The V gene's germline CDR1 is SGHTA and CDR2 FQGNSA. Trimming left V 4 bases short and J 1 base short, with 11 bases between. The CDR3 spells CASSSGWGAKNIQYF. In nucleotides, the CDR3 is TGTGCCAGCAGCTCCGGGTGGGGGGCCAAAAACATTCAGTACTTC.

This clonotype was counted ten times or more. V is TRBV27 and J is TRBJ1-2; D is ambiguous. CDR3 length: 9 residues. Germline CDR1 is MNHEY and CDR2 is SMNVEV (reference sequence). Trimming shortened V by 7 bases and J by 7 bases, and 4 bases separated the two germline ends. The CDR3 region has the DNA TGTGCCAGCACAGGTGGCTACACCTTC. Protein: CASTGGYTF.

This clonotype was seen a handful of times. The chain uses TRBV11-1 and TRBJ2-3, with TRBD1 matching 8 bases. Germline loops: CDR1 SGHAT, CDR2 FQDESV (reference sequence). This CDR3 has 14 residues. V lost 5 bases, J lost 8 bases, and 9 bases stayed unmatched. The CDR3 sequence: CASSGRTGKATQYF. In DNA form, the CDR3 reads TGTGCCAGCAGCGGAAGGACAGGGAAAGCTACGCAGTATTTT.

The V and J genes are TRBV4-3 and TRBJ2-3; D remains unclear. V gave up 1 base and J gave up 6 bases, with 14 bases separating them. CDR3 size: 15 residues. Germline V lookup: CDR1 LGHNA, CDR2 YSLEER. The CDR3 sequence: CASSQGPGGSDTQYF. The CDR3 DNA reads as TGCGCCAGCAGCCAAGGACCTGGCGGCTCGGATACGCAGTATTTT.

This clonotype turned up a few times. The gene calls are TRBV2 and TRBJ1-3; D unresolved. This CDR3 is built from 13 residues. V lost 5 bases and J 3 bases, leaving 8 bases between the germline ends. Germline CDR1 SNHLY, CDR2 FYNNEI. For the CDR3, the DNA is TGTGCCAGCAGTTGGCTTATTGGAAACACCATATATTTT. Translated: CASSWLIGNTIYF.

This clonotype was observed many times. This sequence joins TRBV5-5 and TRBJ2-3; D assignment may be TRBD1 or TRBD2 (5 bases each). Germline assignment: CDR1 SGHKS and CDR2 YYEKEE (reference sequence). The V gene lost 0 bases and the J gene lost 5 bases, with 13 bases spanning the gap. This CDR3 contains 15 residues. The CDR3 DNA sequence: TGTGCCAGCAGCTTGGGGGGGACCGCGGGAGATACGCAGTATTTT. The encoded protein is CASSLGGTAGDTQYF. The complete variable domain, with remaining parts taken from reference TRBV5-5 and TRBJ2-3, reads DAGVTQSPTHLIKTRGQQVTLRCSPISGHKSVSWYQQVLGQGPQFIFQYYEKEERGRGNFPDRFSARQFPNYSSELNVNALLLGDSALYLCASSLGGTAGDTQYFGPGTRLTVL.

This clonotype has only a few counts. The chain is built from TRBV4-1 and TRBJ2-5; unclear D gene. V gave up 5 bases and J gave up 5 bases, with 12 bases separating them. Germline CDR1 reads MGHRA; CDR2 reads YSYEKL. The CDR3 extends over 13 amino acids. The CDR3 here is CASSKGEPETQYF. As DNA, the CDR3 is TGCGCCAGCAGCAAAGGAGAACCGGAGACCCAGTACTTC.

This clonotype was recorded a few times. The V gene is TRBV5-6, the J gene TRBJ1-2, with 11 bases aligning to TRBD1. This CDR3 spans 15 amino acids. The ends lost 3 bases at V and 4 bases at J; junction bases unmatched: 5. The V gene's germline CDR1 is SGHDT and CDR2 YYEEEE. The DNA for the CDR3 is TGTGCCAGCAGCTCGGACAGGGGGCTCGGCTATGGCTACACCTTC. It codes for CASSSDRGLGYGYTF.

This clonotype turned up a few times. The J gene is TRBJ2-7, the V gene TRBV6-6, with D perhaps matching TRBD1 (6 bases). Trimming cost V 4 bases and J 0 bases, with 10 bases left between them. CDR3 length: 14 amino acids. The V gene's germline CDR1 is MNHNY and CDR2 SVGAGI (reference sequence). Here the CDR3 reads CASSLGHGSYEQYF. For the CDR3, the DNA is TGTGCCAGCAGTTTGGGACACGGCTCCTACGAGCAGTACTTC.

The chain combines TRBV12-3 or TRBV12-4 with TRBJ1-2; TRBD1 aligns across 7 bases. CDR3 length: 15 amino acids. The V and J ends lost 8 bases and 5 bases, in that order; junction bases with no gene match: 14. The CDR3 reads CASRLGGIVGYGYTF. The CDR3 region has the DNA TGTGCCAGCCGGTTAGGGGGCATAGTTGGTTATGGCTACACCTTC.

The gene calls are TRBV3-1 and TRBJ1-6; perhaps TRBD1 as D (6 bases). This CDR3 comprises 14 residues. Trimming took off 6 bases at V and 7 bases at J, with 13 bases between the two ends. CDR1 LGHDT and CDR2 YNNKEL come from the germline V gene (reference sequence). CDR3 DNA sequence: TGTGCCAGCAGGGAGACAGGAAGAAATTCACCCCTCCACTTT. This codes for CASRETGRNSPLHF.

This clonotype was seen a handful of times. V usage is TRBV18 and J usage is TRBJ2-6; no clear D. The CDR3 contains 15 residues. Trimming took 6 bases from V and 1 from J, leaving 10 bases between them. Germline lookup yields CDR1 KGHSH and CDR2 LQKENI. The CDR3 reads CASSDGPSGANVLTF. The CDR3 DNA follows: TGTGCCAGCTCCGACGGTCCGTCTGGGGCCAACGTCCTGACTTTC.

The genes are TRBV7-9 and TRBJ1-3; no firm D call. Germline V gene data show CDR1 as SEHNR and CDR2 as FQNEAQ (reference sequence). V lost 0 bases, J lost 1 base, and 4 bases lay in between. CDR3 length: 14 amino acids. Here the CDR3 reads CASSLAGSGNTIYF. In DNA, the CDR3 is TGTGCCAGCAGCTTAGCAGGGTCTGGAAACACCATATATTTT.

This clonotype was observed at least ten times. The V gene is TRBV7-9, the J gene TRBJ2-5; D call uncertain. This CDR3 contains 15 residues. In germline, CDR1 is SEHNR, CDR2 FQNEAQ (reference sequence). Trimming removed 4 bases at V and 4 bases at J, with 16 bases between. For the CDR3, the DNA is TGTGCCAGCAGCTCTCTCGGACCGAAAGGAGAGACCCAGTACTTC. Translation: CASSSLGPKGETQYF.

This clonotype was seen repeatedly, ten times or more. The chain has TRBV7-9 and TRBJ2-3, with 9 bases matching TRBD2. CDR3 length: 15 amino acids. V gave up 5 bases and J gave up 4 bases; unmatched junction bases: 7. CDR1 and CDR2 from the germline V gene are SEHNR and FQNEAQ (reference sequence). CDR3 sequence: CASSKPGLASDTQYF. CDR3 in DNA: TGTGCCAGCAGCAAACCGGGACTAGCCTCAGATACGCAGTATTTT.

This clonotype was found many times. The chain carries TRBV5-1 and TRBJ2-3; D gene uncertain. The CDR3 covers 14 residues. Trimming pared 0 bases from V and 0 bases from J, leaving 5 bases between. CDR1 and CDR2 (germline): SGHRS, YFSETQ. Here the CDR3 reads CASSLETSTDTQYF. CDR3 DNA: TGCGCCAGCAGCTTGGAGACCAGCACAGATACGCAGTATTTT.

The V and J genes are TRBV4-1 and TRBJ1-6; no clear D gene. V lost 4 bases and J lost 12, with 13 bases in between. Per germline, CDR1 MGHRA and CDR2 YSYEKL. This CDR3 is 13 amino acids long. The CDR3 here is CASSPTTGLPLHF. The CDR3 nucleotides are TGCGCCAGCAGCCCGACAACGGGGTTACCCCTCCACTTT.

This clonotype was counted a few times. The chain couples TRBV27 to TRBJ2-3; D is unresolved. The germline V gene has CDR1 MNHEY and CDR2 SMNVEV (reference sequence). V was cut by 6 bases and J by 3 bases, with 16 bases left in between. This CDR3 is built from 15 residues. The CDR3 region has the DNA TGTGCCAGCAGGAAGACCGGGTCCGTAACAGATACGCAGTATTTT. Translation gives CASRKTGSVTDTQYF.

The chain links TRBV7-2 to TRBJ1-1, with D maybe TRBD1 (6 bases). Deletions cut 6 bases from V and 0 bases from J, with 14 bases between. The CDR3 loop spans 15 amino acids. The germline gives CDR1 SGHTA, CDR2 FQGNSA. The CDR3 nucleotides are TGTGCCAGCAGGCCCTTCAGGGGAGTGAACACTGAAGCTTTCTTT. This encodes CASRPFRGVNTEAFF.

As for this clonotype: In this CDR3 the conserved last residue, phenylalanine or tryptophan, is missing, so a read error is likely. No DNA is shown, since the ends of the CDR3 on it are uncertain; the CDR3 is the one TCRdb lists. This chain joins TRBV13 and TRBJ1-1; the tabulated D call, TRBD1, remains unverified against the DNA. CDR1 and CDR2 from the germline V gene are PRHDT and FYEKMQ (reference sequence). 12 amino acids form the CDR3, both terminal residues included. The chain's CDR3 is CASSARSGGVMC.

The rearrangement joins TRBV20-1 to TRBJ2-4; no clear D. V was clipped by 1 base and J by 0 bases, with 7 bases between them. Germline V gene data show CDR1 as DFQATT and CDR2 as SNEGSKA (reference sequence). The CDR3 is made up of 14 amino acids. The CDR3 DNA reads TGCAGTGCTAGAGCGTCACTAGCCAAAAACATTCAGTACTTC. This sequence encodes CSARASLAKNIQYF.

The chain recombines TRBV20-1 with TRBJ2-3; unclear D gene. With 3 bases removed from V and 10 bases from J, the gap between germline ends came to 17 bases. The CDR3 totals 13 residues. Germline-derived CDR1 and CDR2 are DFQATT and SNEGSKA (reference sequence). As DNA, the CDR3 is TGCAGTGCTAGCGGTCCTAGTATGTTGTCGCAGTATTTT. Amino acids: CSASGPSMLSQYF.

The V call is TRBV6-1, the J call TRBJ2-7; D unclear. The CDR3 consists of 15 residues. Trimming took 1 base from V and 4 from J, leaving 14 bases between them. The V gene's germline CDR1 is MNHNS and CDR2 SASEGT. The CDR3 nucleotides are TGTGCCAGCAGTGAAGGTTACGGGTTTGATTACGAGCAGTACTTC. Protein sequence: CASSEGYGFDYEQYF.

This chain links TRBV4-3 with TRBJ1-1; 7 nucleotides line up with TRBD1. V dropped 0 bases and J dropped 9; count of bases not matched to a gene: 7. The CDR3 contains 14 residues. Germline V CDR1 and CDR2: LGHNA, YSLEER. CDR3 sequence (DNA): TGCGCCAGCAGCCAAGATCTCAGGGGGGAGAAAGCTTTCTTT. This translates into CASSQDLRGEKAFF.

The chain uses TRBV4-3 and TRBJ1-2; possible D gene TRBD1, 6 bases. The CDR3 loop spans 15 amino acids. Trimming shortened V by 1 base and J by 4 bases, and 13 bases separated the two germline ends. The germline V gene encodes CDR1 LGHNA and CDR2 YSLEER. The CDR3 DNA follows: TGCGCCAGCAGCCAAGCGCGAGGGGGTCTCTATGGCTACACCTTC. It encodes CASSQARGGLYGYTF.

This CDR3 reads CASEPGHINTGELFF. The CDR3, as DNA: TGTGCCTCGGAACCGGGACACATAAACACCGGGGAGCTGTTTTTT. The chain carries TRBV10-3 and TRBJ2-2; tentative D call: TRBD1 (6 bases). The CDR3 contains 15 residues. V lost 11 bases to trimming and J lost 2 bases, with 18 bases between them. CDR1 is ENHRY and CDR2 is SYGVKD in the germline V gene.

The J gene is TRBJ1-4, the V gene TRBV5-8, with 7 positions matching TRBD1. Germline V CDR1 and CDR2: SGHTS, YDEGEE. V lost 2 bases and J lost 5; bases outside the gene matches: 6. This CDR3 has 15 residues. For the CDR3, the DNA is TGTGCCAGCAGCTTTGACAGGGCGAAAAATGAAAAACTGTTTTTT. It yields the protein CASSFDRAKNEKLFF.

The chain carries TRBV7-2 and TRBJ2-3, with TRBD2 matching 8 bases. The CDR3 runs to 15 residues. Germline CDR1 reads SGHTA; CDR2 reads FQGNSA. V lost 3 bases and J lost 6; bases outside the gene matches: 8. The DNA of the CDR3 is TGTGCCAGCAGCTTCGGACTAGCCCAGGGGGATACGCAGTATTTT. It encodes CASSFGLAQGDTQYF.

This CDR3 reads CASSQISGGATDTQYF. The CDR3, as DNA: TGTGCCAGCAGTCAAATCAGCGGGGGGGCGACAGATACGCAGTATTTT. The chain carries TRBV9 and TRBJ2-3; 10 bases agree with TRBD2. Germline CDR1 and CDR2: SGDLS and YYNGEE. The CDR3 has 16 amino acids. Trimming removed 5 bases from V and 3 bases from J; junction bases left unmatched: 9.

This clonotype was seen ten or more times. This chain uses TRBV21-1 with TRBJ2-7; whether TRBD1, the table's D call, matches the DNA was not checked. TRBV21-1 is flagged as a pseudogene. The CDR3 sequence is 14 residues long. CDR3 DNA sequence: TGTGCCAGCAGCGGGGACAGGCAGTCCTACGAGCAGTACTTC. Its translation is CASSGDRQSYEQYF.

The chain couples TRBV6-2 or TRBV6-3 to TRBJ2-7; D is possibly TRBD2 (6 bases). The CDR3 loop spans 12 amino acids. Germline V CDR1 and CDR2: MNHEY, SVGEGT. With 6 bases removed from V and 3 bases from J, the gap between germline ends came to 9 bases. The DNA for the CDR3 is TGTGCCAGCAGCCTGGGGGGCTACGAGCAGTACGTC. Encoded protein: CASSLGGYEQYV.

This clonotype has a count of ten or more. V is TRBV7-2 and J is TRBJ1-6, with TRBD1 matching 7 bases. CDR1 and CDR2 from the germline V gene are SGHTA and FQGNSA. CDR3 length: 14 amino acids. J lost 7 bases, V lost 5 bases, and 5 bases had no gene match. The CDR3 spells CASSPGQLNSPLHF. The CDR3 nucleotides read TGTGCCAGCAGCCCGGGACAGTTAAATTCACCCCTCCACTTT.